The clone carrying this T cell receptor (beta chain) was recorded a few times. Its matching antigen is unknown. This specimen comes from a study of cytomegalovirus exposure and HLA in healthy donors. In the study overall: Unique TCRs numbering some 77 million, obtained from HLA-typed donors, made up an early data release.

Study conclusions and caveats: Roughly uniform depth of sequencing across donors was assumed in presence/absence analyses.

The PCR used 60 Vbeta and 13 Jbeta primers. Only in-frame clones appear in the TCRdb table, and some are missing; sequencing was by immunoSEQ multiplex PCR. The data hold around 40,000 clones, with around 64% observed a single time. The sequenced sample was PBMCs. This receptor was taken from a human donor in good health.

The CDR3 coding sequence is TGTGCCAGCAGCCTTGGGACTTCTCCCGGGGTAGAAGCTTTCTTT. Translating gives CASSLGTSPGVEAFF. V and J are TRBV5-4 and TRBJ1-1, with D perhaps matching TRBD1 (5 bases). The CDR3 is 15 residues long. Deletions cut 4 bases from V and 8 bases from J, with 21 bases between. Per germline, CDR1 SGHNT and CDR2 YYREEE (reference sequence). The entire variable domain, with the rest obtained from reference TRBV5-4 and TRBJ1-1, is as follows: ETGVTQSPTHLIKTRGQQVTLRCSSQSGHNTVSWYQQALGQGPQFIFQYYREEENGRGNFPPRFSGLQFPNYSSELNVNALELDDSALYLCASSLGTSPGVEAFFGQGTRLTVV.